This T cell receptor beta chain stems from a study of response to subunit inactivated influenza vaccine. Study results and caveats: New T cells are recruited in small numbers by each seasonal influenza vaccination, according to the authors' suggestion.

Each CDR3 protein is one row after TCRdb ran MiXCR on the RT-PCR reads. This table has some 500,000 distinct CDR3 sequences, about 15% appearing once. With regard to this clonotype: Its target is not known.

Looked up from germline, CDR1 is MNHEY and CDR2 is SMNVEV (reference sequence). V was trimmed by 5 bases and J by 7 bases, leaving 23 bases between them. This CDR3 is 16 amino acids long. V and J are TRBV27 and TRBJ2-5; D is ambiguous. Sequencing was performed on CD4+ T cells sorted from PBMCs, taken around 25 months after vaccination. The TCR was taken from a man between 50 and 69 years old who received an inactivated influenza vaccine. The CDR3 DNA is TGTGCCAGCAGTCCTTCTTCGGTGGGGTGGGTAACGACCCAGTACTTC. The encoded protein is CASSPSSVGWVTTQYF.